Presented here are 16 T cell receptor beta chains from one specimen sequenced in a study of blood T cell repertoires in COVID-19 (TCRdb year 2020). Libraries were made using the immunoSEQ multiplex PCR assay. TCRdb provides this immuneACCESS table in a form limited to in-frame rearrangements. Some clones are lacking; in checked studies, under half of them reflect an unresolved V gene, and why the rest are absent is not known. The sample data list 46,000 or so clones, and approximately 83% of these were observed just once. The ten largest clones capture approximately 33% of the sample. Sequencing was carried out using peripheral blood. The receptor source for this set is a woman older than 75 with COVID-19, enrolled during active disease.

CDR3 residues: CARRVTGGEGFYGYTF. CDR3 nucleotide sequence: TGTGCCAGGCGAGTTACAGGGGGCGAGGGGTTCTATGGCTACACCTTC. The V and J genes are TRBV19 and TRBJ1-2; 9 bases align to TRBD1. Per germline, CDR1 LNHDA and CDR2 SQIVND (reference sequence). This CDR3 spans 16 amino acids. The V gene end was trimmed by 9 bases and the J gene end by 4 bases; junction bases not matched to a gene: 15. The full variable domain, rest sourced from reference TRBV19 and TRBJ1-2, is DGGITQSPKYLFRKEGQNVTLSCEQNLNHDAMYWYRQDPGQGLRLIYYSQIVNDFQKGDIAEGYSVSREKKESFPLTVTSAQKNPTAFYLCARRVTGGEGFYGYTFGSGTRLTVV.

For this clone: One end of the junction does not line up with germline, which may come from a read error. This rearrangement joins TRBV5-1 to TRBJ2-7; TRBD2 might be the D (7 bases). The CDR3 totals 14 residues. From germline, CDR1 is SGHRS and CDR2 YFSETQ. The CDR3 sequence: CASGLHGGGPEQYF. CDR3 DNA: TGCGCCAGCGGCTTACATGGGGGGGGCCCCGAGCAGTACTTC.

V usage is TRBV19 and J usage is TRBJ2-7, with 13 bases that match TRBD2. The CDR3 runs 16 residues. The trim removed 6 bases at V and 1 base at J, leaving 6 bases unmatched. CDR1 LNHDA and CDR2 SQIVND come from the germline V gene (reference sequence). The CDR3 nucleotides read TGTGCCAGTAGCGAGGGACTAGCGGGACAGTCCTACGAGCAGTACTTC. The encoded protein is CASSEGLAGQSYEQYF.

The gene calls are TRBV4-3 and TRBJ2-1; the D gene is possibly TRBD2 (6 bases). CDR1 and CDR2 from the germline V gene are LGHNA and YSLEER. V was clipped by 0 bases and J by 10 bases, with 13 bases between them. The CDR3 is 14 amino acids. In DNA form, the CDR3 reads TGCGCCAGCAGCCAAGATTCATGGCTAGCGGAGCAGTTCTTC. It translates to CASSQDSWLAEQFF.

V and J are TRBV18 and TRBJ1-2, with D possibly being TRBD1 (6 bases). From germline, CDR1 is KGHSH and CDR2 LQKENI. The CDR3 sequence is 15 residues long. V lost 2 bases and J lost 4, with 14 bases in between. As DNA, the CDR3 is TGTGCCAGCTCACCATCCCCGACAGGAACCTATGGCTACACCTTC. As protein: CASSPSPTGTYGYTF.

The CDR3 reads CASSNRGYEQYF. CDR3 sequence (DNA): TGTGCCAGTAGTAACAGGGGCTACGAGCAGTACTTC. The chain joins TRBV19 to TRBJ2-7; 7 bases map to TRBD1. V gave up 4 bases and J gave up 3 bases; unmatched junction bases: 0. Germline-derived CDR1 and CDR2 are LNHDA and SQIVND (reference sequence). CDR3 length equals 12 residues.

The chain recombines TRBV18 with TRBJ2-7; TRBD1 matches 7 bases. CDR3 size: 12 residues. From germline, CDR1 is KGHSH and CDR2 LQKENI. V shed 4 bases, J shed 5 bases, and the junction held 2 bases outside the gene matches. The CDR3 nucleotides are TGTGCCAGCTCACTAACAGGGGACGAGCAGTACTTC. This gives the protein CASSLTGDEQYF.

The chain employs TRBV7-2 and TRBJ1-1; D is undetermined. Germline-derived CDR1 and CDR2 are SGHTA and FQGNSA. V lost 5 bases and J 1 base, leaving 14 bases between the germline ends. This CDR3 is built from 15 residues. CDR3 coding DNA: TGTGCCAGCAGCGCGACCGCTACTAGGAACACTGAAGCTTTCTTT. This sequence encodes CASSATATRNTEAFF.

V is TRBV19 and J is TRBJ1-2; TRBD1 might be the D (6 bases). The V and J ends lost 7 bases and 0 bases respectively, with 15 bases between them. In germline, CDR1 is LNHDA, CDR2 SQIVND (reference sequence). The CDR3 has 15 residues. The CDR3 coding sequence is TGTGCCAGTACCACCCCAGGGGTTGCTAACTATGGCTACACCTTC. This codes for CASTTPGVANYGYTF.

The DNA of the CDR3 is TGTGCCAGCATTCGACTTGGCTCTGGGGCCAACGTCCTGACTTTC. Its protein is CASIRLGSGANVLTF. The chain has TRBV7-9 and TRBJ2-6; D not certain. The CDR3 has 15 amino acids. Trimming left V 7 bases short and J 0 bases short, with 10 bases between. Germline V CDR1 and CDR2: SEHNR, FQNEAQ (reference sequence).

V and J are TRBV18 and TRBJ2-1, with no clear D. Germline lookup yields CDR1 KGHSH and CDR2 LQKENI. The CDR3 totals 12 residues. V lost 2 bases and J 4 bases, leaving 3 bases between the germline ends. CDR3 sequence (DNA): TGTGCCAGCTCACCAGCGTACAATGAGCAGTTCTTC. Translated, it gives CASSPAYNEQFF.

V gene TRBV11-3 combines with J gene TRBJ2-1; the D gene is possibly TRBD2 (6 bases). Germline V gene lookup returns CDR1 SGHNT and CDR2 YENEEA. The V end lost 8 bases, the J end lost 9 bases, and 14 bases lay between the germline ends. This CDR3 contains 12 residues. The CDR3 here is CASGLARGEQFF. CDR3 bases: TGTGCCAGCGGGCTAGCGAGGGGTGAGCAGTTCTTC.

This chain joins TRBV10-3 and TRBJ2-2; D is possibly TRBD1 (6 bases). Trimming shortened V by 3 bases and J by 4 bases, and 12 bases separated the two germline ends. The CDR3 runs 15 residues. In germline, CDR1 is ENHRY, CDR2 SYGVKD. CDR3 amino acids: CAISDQGRRTGELFF. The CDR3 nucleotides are TGTGCCATCAGTGATCAGGGGCGGCGCACCGGGGAGCTGTTTTTT.

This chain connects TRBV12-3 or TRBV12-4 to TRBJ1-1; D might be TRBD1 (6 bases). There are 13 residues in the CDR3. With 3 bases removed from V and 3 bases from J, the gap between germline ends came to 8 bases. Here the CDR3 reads CASSFWTDTEAFF. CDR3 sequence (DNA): TGTGCCAGCAGTTTTTGGACAGACACTGAAGCTTTCTTT.

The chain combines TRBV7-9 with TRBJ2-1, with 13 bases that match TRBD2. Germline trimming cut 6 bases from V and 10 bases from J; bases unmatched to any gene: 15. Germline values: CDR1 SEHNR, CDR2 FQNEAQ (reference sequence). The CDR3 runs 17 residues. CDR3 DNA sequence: TGTGCCAGCAGTCCATTGCGGCAACTAGCGGGAGGGCACGAGCAGTTCTTC. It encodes CASSPLRQLAGGHEQFF.

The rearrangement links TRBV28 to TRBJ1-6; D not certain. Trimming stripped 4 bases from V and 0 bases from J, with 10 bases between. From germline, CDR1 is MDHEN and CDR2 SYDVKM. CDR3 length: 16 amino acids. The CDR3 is CASSYSGISYNSPLHF. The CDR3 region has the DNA TGTGCCAGCAGTTATTCGGGGATCTCCTATAATTCACCCCTCCACTTT. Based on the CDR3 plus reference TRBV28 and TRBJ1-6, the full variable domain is DVKVTQSSRYLVKRTGEKVFLECVQDMDHENMFWYRQDPGLGLRLIYFSYDVKMKEKGDIPEGYSVSREKKERFSLILESASTNQTSMYLCASSYSGISYNSPLHFGNGTRLTVT.